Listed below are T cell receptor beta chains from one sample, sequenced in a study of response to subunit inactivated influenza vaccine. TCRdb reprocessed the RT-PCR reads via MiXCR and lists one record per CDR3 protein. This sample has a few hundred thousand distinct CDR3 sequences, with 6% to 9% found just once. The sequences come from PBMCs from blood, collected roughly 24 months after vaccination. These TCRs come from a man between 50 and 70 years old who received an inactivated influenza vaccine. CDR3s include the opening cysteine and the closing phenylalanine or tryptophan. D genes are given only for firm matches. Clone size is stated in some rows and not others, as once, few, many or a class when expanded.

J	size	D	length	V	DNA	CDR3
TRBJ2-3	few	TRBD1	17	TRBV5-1	TGCGCCAGCAGCTTGGCCGTCGGGACAGCTAGCACAGATACGCAGTATTTT	CASSLAVGTASTDTQYF
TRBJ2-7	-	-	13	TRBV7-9	TGTGCCAGCAGCCGCCCCATGGATTACGAGCAGTACTTC	CASSRPMDYEQYF
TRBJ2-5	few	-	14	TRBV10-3	TGTGCCATCAGTGAGTCTAGACTCCAAGAGACCCAGTACTTC	CAISESRLQETQYF
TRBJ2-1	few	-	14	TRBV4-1	TGCGCCAGCAGCCGGTGGCTTAGCGAATCCGAGCAGTTCTTC	CASSRWLSESEQFF
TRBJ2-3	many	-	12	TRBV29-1	TGCAGCGTTGGAGAGTCCGGGGATACGCAGTATTTT	CSVGESGDTQYF
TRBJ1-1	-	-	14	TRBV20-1	TGCAGTGCTAGAGAGATCAAAAAGGGGACTGAAGCTTTCTTT	CSAREIKKGTEAFF
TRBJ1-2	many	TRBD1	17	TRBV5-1	TGCGCCAGCAGCTTGGCTTGGTCCGACAGGGGAGGCTATGGCTACACCTTC	CASSLAWSDRGGYGYTF
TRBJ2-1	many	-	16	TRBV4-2	TGTGCCAGCAGCCAAGATAGAAGCGGCAGATGGAATGAGCAGTTCTTC	CASSQDRSGRWNEQFF
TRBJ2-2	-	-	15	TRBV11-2	TGTGCCAGCAGCTTAGCAGGGTCCACCACCGGGGAGCTGTTTTTT	CASSLAGSTTGELFF
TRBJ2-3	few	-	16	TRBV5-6	TGTGCCAGCAGCTTGGTCTTTGGCGCGTCCACAGATACGCAGTATTTT	CASSLVFGASTDTQYF
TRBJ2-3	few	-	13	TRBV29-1	TGCAGCGTTGAAGGGGACCTCACAGATACGCAGTATTTT	CSVEGDLTDTQYF
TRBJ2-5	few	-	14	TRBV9	TGTGCCAGCAGCGGGGGTGGACAGCGGGAGACCCAGTACTTC	CASSGGGQRETQYF
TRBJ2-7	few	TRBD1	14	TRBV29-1	TGCAGCGTTACGCCGGGACAGGGGTATCACGAGCAGTACTTC	CSVTPGQGYHEQYF
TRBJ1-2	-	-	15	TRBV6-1	TGTGCCAGCAGGAACACAGGATTACTTAACTATGGCTACACCTTC	CASRNTGLLNYGYTF
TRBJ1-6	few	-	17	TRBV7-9	TGTGCCAGCAGCTTAGCGAAGGGCGCCGGGTGGAATTCACCCCTCCACTTT	CASSLAKGAGWNSPLHF
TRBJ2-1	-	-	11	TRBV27	TGTGCCAGCAGTTGGTTCAATGAGCAGTTCTTC	CASSWFNEQFF
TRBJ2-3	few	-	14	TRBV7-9	TGTGCCAGCAGCTCAGGACGGTACACAGATACGCAGTATTTT	CASSSGRYTDTQYF
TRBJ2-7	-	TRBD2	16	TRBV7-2	TGTGCCAGCAGCTTCCTCGCGGGAGGGACGGTCTACGAGCAGTACTTC	CASSFLAGGTVYEQYF
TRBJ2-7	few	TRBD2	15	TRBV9	TGTGCCAGCAGCGGTGGAGCGGGAGTGTTGTACGAGCAGTACTTC	CASSGGAGVLYEQYF
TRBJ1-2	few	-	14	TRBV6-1	TGTGCCAGCAGCCGGACAGCTACTAACTATGGCTACACCTTC	CASSRTATNYGYTF
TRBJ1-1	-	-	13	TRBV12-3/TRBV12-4	TGTGCCAGCAGTCCAGGTAGTAGGACCGAAGCTTTCTTT	CASSPGSRTEAFF
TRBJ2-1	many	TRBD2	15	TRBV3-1	TGTGCCAGCAGCCAAGATGGCGGGGGGGCACTTGAGCAGTTCTTC	CASSQDGGGALEQFF
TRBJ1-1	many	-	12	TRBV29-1	TGCAGCGTTGTAGGGGCGACCCATGGAGCTTTCTTT	CSVVGATHGAFF
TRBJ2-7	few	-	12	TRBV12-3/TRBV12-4	TGTGCCAGCGGTGTACAGGACTACGAGCAGTACTTC	CASGVQDYEQYF
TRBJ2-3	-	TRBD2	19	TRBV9	TGTGCCAGCAGCCTCGGAAGGACTAGCGGGAATCCTTTTGCAGATACGCAGTATTTT	CASSLGRTSGNPFADTQYF
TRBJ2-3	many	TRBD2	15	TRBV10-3	TGTGCCATCAGCACAGAGCGGGGCCTCACAGATACGCAGTATTTT	CAISTERGLTDTQYF
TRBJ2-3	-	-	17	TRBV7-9	TGTGCCAGCAGCCCTTGGGCAGGAGAAGATAGCACAGATACGCAGTATTTT	CASSPWAGEDSTDTQYF
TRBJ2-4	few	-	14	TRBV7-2	TGTGCCAGCAGCCGGGCGGGGTTCGAGGGCATTCAGTACTTC	CASSRAGFEGIQYF
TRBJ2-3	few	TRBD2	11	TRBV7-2	TGTGCCAGCAGCGCAGCGGGGGCGCAGTATTTT	CASSAAGAQYF
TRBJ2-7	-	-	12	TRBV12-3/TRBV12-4	TGTGCCAGCAGTTTAGCCTACTACGAGCAGTACTTC	CASSLAYYEQYF
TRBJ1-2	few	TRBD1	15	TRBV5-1	TGCGCCAGCAGCACCGCCGGGACAGGGGAGTATGGCTACACCTTC	CASSTAGTGEYGYTF
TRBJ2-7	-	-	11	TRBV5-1	TGCGCCAGCAGTTCCAGTGGCGAGCAGTACTTC	CASSSSGEQYF
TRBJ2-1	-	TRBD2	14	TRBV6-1	TGTGCCAGCAGTGGAGCGGGGGGGCCTTTTGAGCAGTTCTTC	CASSGAGGPFEQFF
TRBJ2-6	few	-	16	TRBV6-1	TGTGCCAGCAGGAGGGTCCCTGACTCTGGGGCCAACGTCCTGACTTTC	CASRRVPDSGANVLTF
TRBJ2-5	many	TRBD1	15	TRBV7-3	TGTGCCAGCAGCCCCGGGACAGGGTCCCAAGAGACCCAGTACTTC	CASSPGTGSQETQYF
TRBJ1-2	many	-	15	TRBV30	TGTGCCTGGAGTGAGCCACAACAGGGTAACTATGGCTACACCTTC	CAWSEPQQGNYGYTF
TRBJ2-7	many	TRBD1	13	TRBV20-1	TGCAGTGTTTCCGGGACAGGGTCCTACGAGCAGTACTTC	CSVSGTGSYEQYF
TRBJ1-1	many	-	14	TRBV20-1	TGCACCCCTTATCTCGGGGCCCCGAACACTGAAGCTTTCTTT	CTPYLGAPNTEAFF
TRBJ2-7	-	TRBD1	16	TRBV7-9	TGTGCCAGCAGCATCCAGACAGGGTGGGGAACCTACGAGCAGTACTTC	CASSIQTGWGTYEQYF
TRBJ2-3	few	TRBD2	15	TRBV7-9	TGTGCCAGCAGCCAGCGGGAGTCTAGCACAGATACGCAGTATTTT	CASSQRESSTDTQYF
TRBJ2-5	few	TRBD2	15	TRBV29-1	TGCAGCGCCAGTGTCGGGGGGAGGACCTTCGAGACCCAGTACTTC	CSASVGGRTFETQYF
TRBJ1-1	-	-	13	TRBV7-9	TGTGCCAGCAGCCCTTGGACCCAAACCGGAGCTTTCTTT	CASSPWTQTGAFF
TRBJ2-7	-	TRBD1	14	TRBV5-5	TGTGCCAGCAGCTCGGACAGGGGCGCCTACGAGCAGTACTTC	CASSSDRGAYEQYF
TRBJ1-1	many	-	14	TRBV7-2	TGTGCCAGCAGCCTACGAGGGGTGAACACTGAAGCTTTCTTT	CASSLRGVNTEAFF
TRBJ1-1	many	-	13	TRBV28	TGTGCCAGCCGACTCTCCATGAACACTGAAGCTTTCTTT	CASRLSMNTEAFF
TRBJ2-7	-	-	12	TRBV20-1	TGCAGTGCTACCCAGTCCTCCTACGAGCAGTACTTC	CSATQSSYEQYF
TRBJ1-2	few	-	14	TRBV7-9	TGTGCCAGCAGCGGCTCGACGGGGATCGGGGGCTACACCTTC	CASSGSTGIGGYTF
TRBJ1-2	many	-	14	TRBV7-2	TGTGCCAGCAGCTTGACAGCATCTAACTATGGCTACACCTTC	CASSLTASNYGYTF
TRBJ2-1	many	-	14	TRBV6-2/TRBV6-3	TGTGCCAGTGGGGGCAGCTCTGCCTACAATGAGCAGTTCTTC	CASGGSSAYNEQFF
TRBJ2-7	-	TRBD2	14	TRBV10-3	TGTGCCATCAGTACCGGGACTAGGCCCTACGAGCAGTACTTC	CAISTGTRPYEQYF
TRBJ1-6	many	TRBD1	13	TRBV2	TGTGCCAGTGAAGACAGGGGCGGTTCACCCCTCCACTTT	CASEDRGGSPLHF
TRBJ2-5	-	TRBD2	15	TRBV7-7	TGTGCTAGCAGCTTAGCCGGGGGGGCCTCAGAGACCCAGTACTTC	CASSLAGGASETQYF
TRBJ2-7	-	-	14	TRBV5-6	TGTGCCAGCAGTCGGACTCCTAGCTCGTACGAGCAGTACTTC	CASSRTPSSYEQYF
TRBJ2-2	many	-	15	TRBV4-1	TGCGCCAGCAGCCAAGATGTCGCAGTCCCCGGGGAGCTGTTTTTT	CASSQDVAVPGELFF
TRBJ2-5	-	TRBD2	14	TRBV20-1	TGCAGTGCTAGAGCGTCTAGCGGACCGGAGACCCAGTACTTC	CSARASSGPETQYF
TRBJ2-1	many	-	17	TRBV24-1	TGTGCCACCAGTGATACCCCGAGGGCTAAGGTAAACAATGAGCAGTTCTTC	CATSDTPRAKVNNEQFF
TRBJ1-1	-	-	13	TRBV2	TGTGCCAGCAGTTCAGATTCACAGATTGAAGCTTTCTTT	CASSSDSQIEAFF
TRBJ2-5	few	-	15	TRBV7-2	TGTGCCAGCAGCTTAGCTGTCCAGTATCAAGAGACCCAGTACTTC	CASSLAVQYQETQYF
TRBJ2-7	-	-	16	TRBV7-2	TGTGCCAGCAGCTTAGACCTGGCTAGTAGCTCCTACGAGCAGTACTTC	CASSLDLASSSYEQYF
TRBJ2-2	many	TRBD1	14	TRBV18	TGTGCCAGCTCACCTTCAGGGGGCACCGGGGAGCTGTTTTTT	CASSPSGGTGELFF